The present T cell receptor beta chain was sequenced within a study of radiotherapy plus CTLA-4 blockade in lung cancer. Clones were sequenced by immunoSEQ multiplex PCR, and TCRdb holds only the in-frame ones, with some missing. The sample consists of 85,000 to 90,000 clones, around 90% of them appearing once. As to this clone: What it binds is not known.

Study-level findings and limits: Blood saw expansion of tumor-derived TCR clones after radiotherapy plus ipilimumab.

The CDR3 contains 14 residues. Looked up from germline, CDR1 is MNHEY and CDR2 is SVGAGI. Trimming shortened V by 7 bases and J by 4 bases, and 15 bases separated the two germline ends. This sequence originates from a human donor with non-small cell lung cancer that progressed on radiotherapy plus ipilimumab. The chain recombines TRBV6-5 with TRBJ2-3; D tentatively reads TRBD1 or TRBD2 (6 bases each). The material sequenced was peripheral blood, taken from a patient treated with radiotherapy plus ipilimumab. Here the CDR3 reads CASTSQGLPDTQYF. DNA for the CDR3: TGTGCCAGCACCTCACAGGGACTCCCAGATACGCAGTATTTT.